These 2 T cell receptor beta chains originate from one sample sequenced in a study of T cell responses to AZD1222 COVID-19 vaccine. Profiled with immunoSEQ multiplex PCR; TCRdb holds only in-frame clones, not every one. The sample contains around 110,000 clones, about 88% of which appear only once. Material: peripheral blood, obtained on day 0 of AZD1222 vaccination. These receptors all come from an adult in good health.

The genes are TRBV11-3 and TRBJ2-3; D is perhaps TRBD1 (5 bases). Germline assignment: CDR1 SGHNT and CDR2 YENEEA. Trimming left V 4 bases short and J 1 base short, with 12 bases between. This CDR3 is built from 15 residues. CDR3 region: CASSYSGSGTDTQYF. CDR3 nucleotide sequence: TGTGCCAGCAGCTACTCAGGGTCGGGCACAGATACGCAGTATTTT. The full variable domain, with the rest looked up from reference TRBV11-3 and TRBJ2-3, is EAGVVQSPRYKIIEKKQPVAFWCNPISGHNTLYWYLQNLGQGPELLIRYENEEAVDDSQLPKDRFSAERLKGVDSTLKIQPAELGDSAVYLCASSYSGSGTDTQYFGPGTRLTVL.

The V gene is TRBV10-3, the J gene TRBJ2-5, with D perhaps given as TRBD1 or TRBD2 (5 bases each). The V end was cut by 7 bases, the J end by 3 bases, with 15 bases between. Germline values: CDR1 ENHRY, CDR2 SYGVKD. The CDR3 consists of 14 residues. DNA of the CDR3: TGTGCCATCAACCGCGAGGGACCCGAAGAGACCCAGTACTTC. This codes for CAINREGPEETQYF.